A single sample is the source of the 2 T cell receptor beta chains below, sequenced in a study of blood T cell repertoires in COVID-19. The data were produced by immunoSEQ multiplex PCR, yet TCRdb's version contains in-frame clones alone and is incomplete. The sample includes 400,000 to 500,000 clones, approximately 88% of them seen just once. The specimen sequenced was PBMCs or T cells enriched from blood (not recorded which). These receptors all stem from a woman aged 40 to 50 who had recovered from COVID-19.

The chain carries TRBV6-5 and TRBJ1-1, with D hard to call. Trimming removed 4 bases from V and 0 bases from J, with 6 bases in between. Germline V gives CDR1 MNHEY, CDR2 SVGAGI. This CDR3 is 13 amino acids long. The CDR3 reads CASSSGVNTEAFF. DNA of the CDR3: TGTGCCAGCAGTTCGGGAGTGAACACTGAAGCTTTCTTT.

The genes are TRBV12-5 and TRBJ2-3; 11 positions match TRBD2. Trimming cost V 4 bases and J 2 bases; bases outside gene matches: 5. This CDR3 region has 16 residues. Germline V gene data show CDR1 as LGHNT and CDR2 as FRNRAP. The CDR3 here is CASGSGTSGATDTQYF. The CDR3 coding sequence is TGTGCTAGTGGTTCGGGGACTAGCGGAGCCACAGATACGCAGTATTTT.